Reported below is one T cell receptor (beta chain). Its antigen remains unknown. This record comes from a study of shared clonotypes between healthy human individuals. Across the whole study: A couple of women and a few men aged 18 to 49 made up the donors.

Study findings and constraints: A generally larger estimated richness was seen in naive subsets than in memory subsets.

Sequencing was performed with immunoSEQ multiplex PCR; in TCRdb, only in-frame clones are kept and a portion is missing. Among some 900,000 clones listed, 70% to 85% were seen once. The CDR3 contains 12 residues. V was pared by 7 bases and J by 6 bases, with 12 bases between. The V gene's germline CDR1 is SNHLY and CDR2 FYNNEI. The J gene is TRBJ1-1, the V gene TRBV2; no clear D gene. Sequencing was carried out using memory CD4+ T cells sorted from blood. Subset denoted: CD45RA-negative fraction. The sequence derives from a man younger than 35 in good health. CDR3 sequence: CASNKGIAEAFF. CDR3 coding DNA: TGTGCCAGCAACAAAGGGATTGCTGAAGCTTTCTTT.